Sequencing of this T cell receptor beta chain was carried out in a study of PD-1 blockade in classical Hodgkin lymphoma. Study-wide points: Patients with a complete response exhibited baseline diversity comparable to newly diagnosed patients.

As to this clone: Antigen specificity is unknown.

Germline V lookup: CDR1 ENHRY, CDR2 SYGVKD. Deletions cut 8 bases from V and 5 bases from J, with 13 bases between. CDR3 length: 13 amino acids. This sample's time point: cycle 4 day 1 (C4D1), after about 6 weeks of nivolumab. There was relapse after autologous stem cell transplantation in every patient, and there was variation in brentuximab vedotin exposure. Only in-frame clones appear in the TCRdb table, and some are missing; sequencing was by immunoSEQ multiplex PCR. The table lists 110,000 or so clones, about 92% of them singletons, with 15% to 20% in the top ten. This TCR was recovered from a human donor with classical Hodgkin lymphoma. V and J are TRBV10-3 and TRBJ2-1; no firm D call. This specimen consisted of peripheral blood mononuclear cells (PBMCs), obtained before the fourth cycle of nivolumab. The chain's CDR3 is CAIGSIQDNEQFF. CDR3 sequence (DNA): TGTGCCATCGGGTCGATCCAGGACAATGAGCAGTTCTTC.